The 4 T cell receptor beta chains below come from one sample, sequenced in a study of radiation and T cells in renal cell carcinoma. Some clones are missing from TCRdb's copy, which holds only in-frame ones; the method was immunoSEQ multiplex PCR. The sample comprises about 59,000 clones, over 70% of which are singletons, and roughly 8% rests with the top ten. Stated time point: baseline pretreatment blood. Documented treatment: 15 Gy SBRT to primary tumor, nephrectomy 4 weeks later. The source material was blood, sampled from a patient whose treatment included radiotherapy and nephrectomy. These receptor sequences come from a man between 60 and 75 years old with renal cell carcinoma.

V is TRBV9 and J is TRBJ2-5; D gene ambiguous. Trimming took off 0 bases at V and 5 bases at J, with 14 bases between the two ends. The CDR3 extends over 15 amino acids. CDR1 is SGDLS and CDR2 is YYNGEE in the germline V gene. The DNA of the CDR3 is TGTGCCAGCAGCGTAGATGCTAGTCCCAGGGAGACCCAGTACTTC. Translating it yields CASSVDASPRETQYF.

This clone was counted between two and nine times. V usage is TRBV7-8 and J usage is TRBJ2-1; TRBD2 aligns across 10 bases. Germline assignment: CDR1 SGHVS and CDR2 FQNEAQ. V lost 10 bases and J lost 7; bases outside the gene matches: 16. The CDR3 length is 16 residues. The chain's CDR3 is CATSRGSGRAGNEQFF. Here the CDR3 DNA reads TGTGCCACCTCAAGGGGCAGCGGGAGGGCCGGGAATGAGCAGTTCTTC.

V usage is TRBV5-1 and J usage is TRBJ2-2; 9 positions agree with TRBD1. Germline lookup yields CDR1 SGHRS and CDR2 YFSETQ. This CDR3 contains 16 residues. After removal of 1 base from V and 4 bases from J, the junction contained 5 bases not matched to a gene. The CDR3 loop is CASSLFPGQGTGELFF. The CDR3, as DNA: TGCGCCAGCAGCTTGTTCCCGGGACAGGGCACCGGGGAGCTGTTTTTT.

The chain employs TRBV15 and TRBJ2-5, with D unresolved. V was shortened by 0 bases and J by 3 bases, with 11 bases between the two germline ends. This CDR3 has 15 amino acids. CDR1 is LNHNV, CDR2 YYDKDF, per germline (reference sequence). CDR3 bases: TGTGCCACCAGCAGAGATGCAGGTCGGGAAGAGACCCAGTACTTC. It encodes CATSRDAGREETQYF.